The clone carrying this TCR beta chain has a single count. Its antigen remains unknown. Researchers grouped second doses given at about 4 or about 12 weeks into one pool. V was shortened by 3 bases and J by 11 bases, with 14 bases between the two germline ends. The V gene's germline CDR1 is KGHSH and CDR2 LQKENI. The CDR3 covers 14 residues. The record originates from a study of T cell responses to AZD1222 COVID-19 vaccine. Study-wide points: Spike regions recognized by vaccine-associated CD4 TCRs spanned the protein, led by 160-218 and 743-854.

The assay was immunoSEQ multiplex PCR, and TCRdb's table has in-frame clones only and misses some. This table holds 150,000 to 200,000 clones, roughly 88% found once. The rearrangement joins TRBV18 to TRBJ1-6; D gene unclear. The receptor comes from an adult who received the AZD1222 COVID-19 vaccine. The sample in question was peripheral blood, obtained 28 days after the second AZD1222 dose. CDR3 nucleotide sequence: TGTGCCAGCTCACCGGGCTTAAGCTCGGCACCCCTCCACTTT. Translated, it gives CASSPGLSSAPLHF.